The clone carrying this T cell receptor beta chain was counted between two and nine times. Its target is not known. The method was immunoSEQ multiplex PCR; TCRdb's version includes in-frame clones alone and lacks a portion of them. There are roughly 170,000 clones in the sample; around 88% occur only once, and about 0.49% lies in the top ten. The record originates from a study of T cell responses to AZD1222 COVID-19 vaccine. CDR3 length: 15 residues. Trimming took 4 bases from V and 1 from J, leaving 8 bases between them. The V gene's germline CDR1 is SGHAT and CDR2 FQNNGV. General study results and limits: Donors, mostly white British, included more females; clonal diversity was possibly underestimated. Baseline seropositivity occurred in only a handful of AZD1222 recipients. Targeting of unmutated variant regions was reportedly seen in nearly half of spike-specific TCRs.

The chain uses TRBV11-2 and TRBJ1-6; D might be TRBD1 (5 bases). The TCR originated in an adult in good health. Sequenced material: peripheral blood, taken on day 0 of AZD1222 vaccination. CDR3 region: CASSWGRSYNSPLHF. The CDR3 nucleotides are TGTGCCAGCAGCTGGGGACGGTCCTATAATTCACCCCTCCACTTT.